A selection of T cell receptor beta chains follows, all from one sample in a study of vaccination and CD4 T cells after COVID-19. One entry per CDR3 protein results from TCRdb running MiXCR on the PCR reads. The sample records some 5,500 distinct CDR3 sequences, 41% being singletons. No antigens are known for them. The specimen sequenced was CD4+ T cells from blood, cultured in vitro. The origin of the receptors is a human donor in good health. The CDR3 runs from the conserved cysteine through the conserved F or W. A D gene is named only where the DNA matches it firmly. Some rows mark clone size as missing; the rest say once, few, many or name a class of expanded clone.

size | D | J | V | DNA | CDR3
NA | NA | TRBJ1-1 | TRBV12-3/TRBV12-4 | TGTGCCAGCAGTTACACGAACACTGAAGCTTTCTTT | CASSYTNTEAFF
few | TRBD2 | TRBJ2-2 | TRBV5-4 | TGTGCCAGCAGTCCGACTAGCGTCATAACCGGGGAGCTGTTTTTT | CASSPTSVITGELFF
NA | NA | TRBJ2-3 | TRBV27 | TGTGCCAGCAGTCTGGGCGGGGCGCAGTATTTT | CASSLGGAQYF
NA | TRBD2 | TRBJ2-7 | TRBV20-1 | TGCAGTGCTAGTCTAGCGGGAGGGGGCTACGAGCAGTACTTC | CSASLAGGGYEQYF
medium-sized | NA | TRBJ1-2 | TRBV6-1 | TGTGCCAGCAGTGAAGGGCCGCAATATGGCTACACCTTC | CASSEGPQYGYTF
NA | NA | TRBJ1-1 | TRBV12-2 | TGTGCAAGTCGCTTACCCTCACACAAACAAACACGCTGGACTGAAGCTTTCTTT | CASRLPSHKQTRWTEAFF
NA | NA | TRBJ1-2 | TRBV6-1 | TGTGCCAGCAGTGAAGTACTGAGGGCTAACTATGGCTACACCTTC | CASSEVLRANYGYTF
few | NA | TRBJ2-2 | TRBV6-4 | TGTGCCAGCAGTGCCAGGTCGGGCACCGGGGAGCTGTTTTTT | CASSARSGTGELFF
few | NA | TRBJ1-3 | TRBV20-1 | TGCAGTGCTAGTCCCGGGAACTCTGGAAACACCATATATTTT | CSASPGNSGNTIYF
NA | TRBD2 | TRBJ2-3 | TRBV6-2/TRBV6-3 | TGTGCCAGCAGTTATGCAGCGGGGGCCCGCACAGATACGCAGTATTTT | CASSYAAGARTDTQYF
NA | TRBD2 | TRBJ2-1 | TRBV20-1 | TGCAGTGCTAGAGGGACTAGCGTTGAGCAGTTCTTC | CSARGTSVEQFF
medium-sized | NA | TRBJ2-1 | TRBV5-1 | TGCGCCAGCAGCCTCGGGGGGACACAGGGTTATGAGCAGTTCTTC | CASSLGGTQGYEQFF
NA | NA | TRBJ2-3 | TRBV6-2/TRBV6-3 | TGTGCCAGCAGTCTATATCAGCCTTCAGATACGCAGTATTTT | CASSLYQPSDTQYF
NA | NA | TRBJ1-2 | TRBV2 | TGTGCCAGCAGTGAAGCCCGGGTCACTGGCTACACCTTC | CASSEARVTGYTF
NA | NA | TRBJ1-2 | TRBV2 | TGTGCCAGCAGGGCCGGACAGTACGAATACCAATATGGCTACACCTTC | CASRAGQYEYQYGYTF
NA | NA | TRBJ2-2 | TRBV12-3/TRBV12-4 | TGTGCCAGCAGCCTCAGTTGGGCCGGGTATACCGGGGAGCTGTTTTTT | CASSLSWAGYTGELFF
NA | NA | TRBJ2-5 | TRBV12-2 | TGTGCAAGTCGGCCCGGGGGGGAGACCCAGTACTTC | CASRPGGETQYF
few | NA | TRBJ1-5 | TRBV19 | TGTGCCAGTAGTCCCCGGGGGGGGCGCAATCAGCCCCAGCATTTT | CASSPRGGRNQPQHF
NA | TRBD2 | TRBJ2-7 | TRBV6-1 | TGTGCCAGCCGACGGGACTATACCAAATACGAGCAGTACTTC | CASRRDYTKYEQYF
NA | NA | TRBJ2-3 | TRBV2 | TGTGCCAATAGGCGGGGAGTCGCAGATACGCAGTATTTT | CANRRGVADTQYF
NA | NA | TRBJ2-1 | TRBV7-2 | TGTGCCAGCAGCTTAGGGGCAGTATACAATGAGCAGTTCTTC | CASSLGAVYNEQFF
hyperexpanded | NA | TRBJ2-1 | TRBV7-8 | TGTGCCAGCAGCCCTGACTACAACAATGAGCAGTTCTTC | CASSPDYNNEQFF
NA | TRBD1 | TRBJ1-1 | TRBV9 | TGTGCCAGCAGCGTTATGGCAGGGGGCGGCGGGACTGAAGCTTTCTTT | CASSVMAGGGGTEAFF
NA | NA | TRBJ2-3 | TRBV6-2/TRBV6-3 | TGTGCCAGTGGGGCTGATGTGGTGGGGACAGATACGCAGTATTTT | CASGADVVGTDTQYF
NA | NA | TRBJ2-2 | TRBV7-6 | TGTGCCAGCAGCTTAGGGACCTCGGACACCGGGGAGCTGTTTTTT | CASSLGTSDTGELFF
few | NA | TRBJ1-2 | TRBV19 | TGTGCCAGTAGTACGGACAGCTCTACCCATGGCTACACCTTC | CASSTDSSTHGYTF
NA | NA | TRBJ1-1 | TRBV6-1 | TGTGCCAGCAGTGACAGGATGAACACTGAAGCTTTCTTT | CASSDRMNTEAFF
NA | NA | TRBJ2-1 | TRBV5-1 | TGCGCCAGCAGCTTGGTCGGAGGGGACAATGAGCAGTTCTTC | CASSLVGGDNEQFF
NA | NA | TRBJ1-2 | TRBV9 | TGTGCCAGCAGCCCCCGTGTCCCGCGGAACTATGGCTACACCTTC | CASSPRVPRNYGYTF
NA | NA | TRBJ2-3 | TRBV5-1 | TGCGCCAGCAGCTTGGATTCCCGGGTGGGCACAGATACGCAGTATTTT | CASSLDSRVGTDTQYF
NA | NA | TRBJ2-7 | TRBV6-1 | TGTGCCAGCACCGCGCCAGGGTCCTACGAGCAGTACTTC | CASTAPGSYEQYF
NA | NA | TRBJ1-2 | TRBV4-1 | TGCGCCAGCAGCCCAGGGGTCCTTGACTATGGCTACACCTTC | CASSPGVLDYGYTF
NA | TRBD2 | TRBJ2-3 | TRBV6-1 | TGTGCCAGCAGCCGAAGCGGGGGGGCAGGCACAGATACGCAGTATTTT | CASSRSGGAGTDTQYF
NA | NA | TRBJ2-7 | TRBV21-1 | TGTGCCAGCTCGGGACAAGAAAACTACGAGCAGTACTTC | CASSGQENYEQYF
NA | NA | TRBJ1-1 | TRBV5-1 | TGCGCCAGCAGCCCACGGGGGGGGGGAGGCGGCACTGAAGCTTTCTTT | CASSPRGGGGGTEAFF
NA | TRBD1 | TRBJ2-7 | TRBV7-2 | TGTGCCAGCAGCTTATTAGGGACAGGGGGCTCCTACGAGCAGTACTTC | CASSLLGTGGSYEQYF
few | TRBD1 | TRBJ2-5 | TRBV7-2 | TGTGCCAGCAGCCTGGACAACAGGGGGCAAGAGACCCAGTACTTC | CASSLDNRGQETQYF
NA | NA | TRBJ2-7 | TRBV5-1 | TGCGCCAGCAGCCCCTCTCTGCAGTACTTC | CASSPSLQYF
few | NA | TRBJ1-2 | TRBV4-3 | TGCGCCAGCAGCCAAGGTTATAGGGCAGGGGAAGGCTACACCTTC | CASSQGYRAGEGYTF
NA | TRBD1 | TRBJ2-7 | TRBV6-1 | TGTGCCAGCAACCCGGGACAGGGTTGGTCCTACGAGCAGTACTTC | CASNPGQGWSYEQYF
NA | TRBD1 | TRBJ1-6 | TRBV28 | TGTGCCAGCCTGATGGACAGGAGTGTTTCACCCCTCCACTTT | CASLMDRSVSPLHF
NA | NA | TRBJ2-3 | TRBV4-1 | TGCGCCAGCAGCCCGGGTTGGGATACGCAGTATTTT | CASSPGWDTQYF
NA | TRBD2 | TRBJ2-1 | TRBV10-3 | TGTGCCATCAGTGCCCTAGCGGGAGGGCCCGATGAGCAGTTCTTC | CAISALAGGPDEQFF
once | TRBD1 | TRBJ1-1 | TRBV30 | TGTGCCTGGAGCGGCTACGGGTCAGGGGGCGCGCACACTGAAGCTTTCTTT | CAWSGYGSGGAHTEAFF
NA | NA | TRBJ1-6 | TRBV5-1 | TGCGCCAGCAGCTTGGAGGACAGAGTTAATTCACCCCTCCACTTT | CASSLEDRVNSPLHF
NA | TRBD1 | TRBJ2-1 | TRBV6-1 | TGTGCCAGCAGGGGACAGGGAGATTACAATGAGCAGTTCTTC | CASRGQGDYNEQFF
NA | TRBD2 | TRBJ2-1 | TRBV12-3/TRBV12-4 | TGTGCCAGCAGTTTAGCCGTGACTAGCGGAAGGAGCTCCTACAATGAGCAGTTCTTC | CASSLAVTSGRSSYNEQFF
few | NA | TRBJ2-7 | TRBV6-1 | TGTGCCAGCAGTCCAGTGGGTGGGCTCTCCTACGAGCAGTACTTC | CASSPVGGLSYEQYF
few | NA | TRBJ1-2 | TRBV28 | TGTGCCAGCTACCACCAGGGCAGAGCTAACTATGGCTACACCTTC | CASYHQGRANYGYTF
once | NA | TRBJ1-2 | TRBV28 | TGTGCCAGCGGGAGTGATAACTATGGCTACACCTTC | CASGSDNYGYTF
NA | NA | TRBJ1-3 | TRBV7-9 | TGTGCCAGCAGCAAGGCGGGTTCTGGAAACACCATATATTTT | CASSKAGSGNTIYF
once | NA | TRBJ2-7 | TRBV7-2 | TGTGCCAGCAGCTTAAAACCGGGCTCCGGGGCCTACGAGCAGTACTTC | CASSLKPGSGAYEQYF
few | NA | TRBJ1-2 | TRBV20-1 | TGCAGTGCTAGGGCTGATACCGCGTATGGCTACACCTTC | CSARADTAYGYTF